Below, 12 T cell receptor beta chains from the same sample are listed, as sequenced in a study of T cell repertoires in cytomegalovirus infection. TCRdb processed the reads anew with MiXCR; each CDR3 protein has one entry. Of roughly 640,000 distinct CDR3 sequences in the sample, 20% to 25% were seen once. The sample comprised CD8+ T cells from PBMCs. The receptors shown here come from a human donor in good health (CMV status not recorded). Some clones in this sample may be carry-over from other donors' samples.

The J gene is TRBJ2-2, the V gene TRBV6-1, with 7 bases matching TRBD1. The junction had 5 bases not matched to a gene; V was cut back by 6 bases and J by 7 bases. Germline-derived CDR1 and CDR2 are MNHNS and SASEGT. This CDR3 has 13 amino acids. CDR3 DNA: TGTGCCAGCAGGACAGGGCGCTTCGGGGAGCTGTTTTTT. It translates to CASRTGRFGELFF.

This chain links TRBV5-6 with TRBJ2-1; TRBD2 agrees at 12 bases. The CDR3 covers 16 residues. The V and J ends lost 7 bases and 0 bases, in that order; junction bases with no gene match: 5. CDR1 and CDR2 (germline): SGHDT, YYEEEE. The CDR3 bases are TGTGCCAGCGCACGACTAGCGGGGGCCTCCTACAATGAGCAGTTCTTC. Its protein product is CASARLAGASYNEQFF.

The CDR3 reads CSVLGGDSNEQFF. In DNA form, the CDR3 reads TGCAGCGTTCTGGGGGGCGACAGCAATGAGCAGTTCTTC. The V and J genes are TRBV29-1 and TRBJ2-1, with D possibly being TRBD1 or TRBD2 (6 bases each). Per germline, CDR1 SQVTM and CDR2 ANQGSEA. The length of the CDR3 is 13 residues. Trimming took 5 bases from V and 6 from J, leaving 14 bases between them.

The chain recombines TRBV7-9 with TRBJ1-1, with D unresolved. Germline V gives CDR1 SEHNR, CDR2 FQNEAQ (reference sequence). The germline V and J ends were trimmed by 2 bases and 4 bases, with 14 bases remaining between them. The CDR3 spans 15 residues. CDR3 loop: CASSLLAGQRTEAFF. As DNA, the CDR3 is TGTGCCAGCAGCTTATTGGCCGGCCAGCGCACTGAAGCTTTCTTT.

This chain connects TRBV5-1 to TRBJ1-2, with 11 bases matching TRBD1. This CDR3 contains 13 residues. Losses at the gene ends were 7 bases for V and 3 bases for J; bases not matched to a gene: 2. Germline V lookup: CDR1 SGHRS, CDR2 YFSETQ. CDR3 nucleotide sequence: TGCGCCAGCGGGGGACAGGGGGACTATGGCTACACCTTC. Translated: CASGGQGDYGYTF.

At least ten counts were recorded for this clonotype. The V gene is TRBV7-2, the J gene TRBJ2-3; 9 bases are a match to TRBD2. V trimming: 5 bases; J trimming: 4 bases; junction bases outside the gene matches: 19. This CDR3 region has 19 residues. Germline V gene data show CDR1 as SGHTA and CDR2 as FQGNSA. CDR3 coding DNA: TGTGCCAGCAGCCCGCGATCCGTGCGGGGGGGCCGTTGGGCAGATACGCAGTATTTT. This encodes CASSPRSVRGGRWADTQYF.

This clonotype was seen a handful of times. The DNA for the CDR3 is TGTGCCAGCAGCCAAAGACAGGGGAGGGGGACTGAAGCTTTCTTT. Translating gives CASSQRQGRGTEAFF. The chain has TRBV14 and TRBJ1-1, with 8 nucleotides matching TRBD1. Germline CDR1 reads SGHDN; CDR2 reads FVKESK. J was trimmed by 5 bases and V by 2 bases; bases with no gene match: 7. The CDR3 is made up of 15 amino acids. Filled out from reference TRBV14 and TRBJ1-1, the complete variable domain reads EAGVTQFPSHSVIEKGQTVTLRCDPISGHDNLYWYRRVMGKEIKFLLHFVKESKQDESGMPNNRFLAERTGGTYSTLKVQPAELEDSGVYFCASSQRQGRGTEAFFGQGTRLTVV.

This chain joins TRBV29-1 and TRBJ2-3; D is perhaps TRBD1 (7 bases). Germline CDR1 and CDR2: SQVTM and ANQGSEA. Trimming stripped 3 bases from V and 2 bases from J, with 15 bases between. This CDR3 region has 15 residues. The DNA of the CDR3 is TGCAGCGTTGATCCAGGGGGGTTGCCCACAGATACGCAGTATTTT. This gives the protein CSVDPGGLPTDTQYF.

This rearrangement joins TRBV5-5 to TRBJ2-1, with 9 bases aligning to TRBD2. Germline-derived CDR1 and CDR2 are SGHKS and YYEKEE (reference sequence). There are 18 residues in the CDR3. V lost 0 bases to trimming and J lost 2 bases; unmatched junction nucleotides: 9. The DNA of the CDR3 is TGTGCCAGCAGCTTGGGTCTAGCGGGGAGTCCAACCTACAATGAGCAGTTCTTC. Translation: CASSLGLAGSPTYNEQFF.

This clonotype was counted ten times or more. The V call is TRBV25-1, the J call TRBJ1-2; TRBD1 might be the D (5 bases). The CDR3 extends over 13 amino acids. Trimming stripped 6 bases from V and 2 bases from J, with 10 bases between. Germline lookup yields CDR1 MGHDK and CDR2 SYGVNS. CDR3 DNA: TGTGCCAGCAGAGCACGGGACAACTATGGCTACACCTTC. Protein product: CASRARDNYGYTF.

This clonotype has only a few counts. This chain joins TRBV29-1 and TRBJ1-2; no firm D call. The V gene's germline CDR1 is SQVTM and CDR2 ANQGSEA. The V end was cut by 3 bases, the J end by 3 bases, with 17 bases between. The CDR3 contains 15 residues. The CDR3 loop reads CSVDLDGQIDYGYTF. CDR3 in DNA: TGCAGCGTTGATCTAGATGGGCAGATCGACTATGGCTACACCTTC.

This clonotype appeared a few times. This chain links TRBV4-1 with TRBJ2-2; TRBD2 matches 7 bases. In germline, CDR1 is MGHRA, CDR2 YSYEKL. The CDR3 is 14 amino acids. J gave up 5 bases and V 0 bases, and 0 bases lay outside the gene matches. The CDR3 region has the DNA TGCGCCAGCAGCCAAGATAGCGGGACCGGGGAGCTGTTTTTT. Protein sequence: CASSQDSGTGELFF.